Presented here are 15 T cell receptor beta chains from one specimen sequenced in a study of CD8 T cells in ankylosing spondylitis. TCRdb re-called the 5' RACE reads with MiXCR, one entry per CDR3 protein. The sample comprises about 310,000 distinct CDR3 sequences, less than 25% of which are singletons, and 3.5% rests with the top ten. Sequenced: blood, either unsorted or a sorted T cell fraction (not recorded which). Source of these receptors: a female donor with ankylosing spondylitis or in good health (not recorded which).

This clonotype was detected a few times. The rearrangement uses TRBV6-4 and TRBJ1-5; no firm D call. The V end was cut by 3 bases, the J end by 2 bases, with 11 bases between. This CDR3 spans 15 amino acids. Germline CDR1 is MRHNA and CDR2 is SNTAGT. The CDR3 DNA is TGTGCCAGCAGTGAAGACATCGGTCGCAATCAGCCCCAGCATTTT. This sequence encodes CASSEDIGRNQPQHF.

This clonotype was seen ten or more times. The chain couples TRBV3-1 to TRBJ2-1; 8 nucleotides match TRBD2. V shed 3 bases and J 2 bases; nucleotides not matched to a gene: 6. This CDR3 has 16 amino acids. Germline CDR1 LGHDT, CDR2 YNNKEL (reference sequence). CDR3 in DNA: TGTGCCAGCAGCCATCTCAGACTAGCGACCTACAATGAGCAGTTCTTC. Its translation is CASSHLRLATYNEQFF.

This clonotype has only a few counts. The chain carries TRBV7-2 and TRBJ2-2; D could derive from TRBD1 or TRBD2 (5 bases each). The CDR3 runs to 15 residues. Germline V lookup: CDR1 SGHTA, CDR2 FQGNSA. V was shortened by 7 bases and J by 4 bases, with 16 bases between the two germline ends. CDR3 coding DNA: TGTGCCAGCATCCGGGGCCTTTCGGCCACCGGGGAGCTGTTTTTT. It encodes CASIRGLSATGELFF.

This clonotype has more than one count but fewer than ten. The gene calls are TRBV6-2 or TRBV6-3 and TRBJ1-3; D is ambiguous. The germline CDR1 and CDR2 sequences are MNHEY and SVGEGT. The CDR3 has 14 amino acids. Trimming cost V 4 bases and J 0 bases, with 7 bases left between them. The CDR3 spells CASSLRLSGNTIYF. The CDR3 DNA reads TGTGCCAGCAGTTTACGACTCTCTGGAAACACCATATATTTT.

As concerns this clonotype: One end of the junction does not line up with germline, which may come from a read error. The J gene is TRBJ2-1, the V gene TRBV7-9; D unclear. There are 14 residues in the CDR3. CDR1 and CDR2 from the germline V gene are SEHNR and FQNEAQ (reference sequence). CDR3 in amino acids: CASSLEGRSNQQFF. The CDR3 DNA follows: TGTGCCAGCAGCTTAGAAGGGCGGTCCAATCAGCAGTTCTTC.

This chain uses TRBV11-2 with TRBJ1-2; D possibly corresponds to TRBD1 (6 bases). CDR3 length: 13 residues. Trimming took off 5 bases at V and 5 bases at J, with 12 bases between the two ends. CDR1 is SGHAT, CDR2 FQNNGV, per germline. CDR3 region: CASSPGQPYGYTF. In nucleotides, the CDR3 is TGTGCCAGCAGCCCCGGACAGCCTTATGGCTACACCTTC. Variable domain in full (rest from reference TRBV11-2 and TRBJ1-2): EAGVAQSPRYKIIEKRQSVAFWCNPISGHATLYWYQQILGQGPKLLIQFQNNGVVDDSQLPKDRFSAERLKGVDSTLKIQPAKLEDSAVYLCASSPGQPYGYTFGSGTRLTVV.

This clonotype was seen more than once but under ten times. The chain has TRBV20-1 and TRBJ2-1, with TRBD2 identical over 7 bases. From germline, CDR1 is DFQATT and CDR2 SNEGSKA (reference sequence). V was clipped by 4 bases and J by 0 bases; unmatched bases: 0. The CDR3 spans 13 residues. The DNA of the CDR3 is TGCAGTGCTACTAGCGGCTCCTACAATGAGCAGTTCTTC. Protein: CSATSGSYNEQFF.

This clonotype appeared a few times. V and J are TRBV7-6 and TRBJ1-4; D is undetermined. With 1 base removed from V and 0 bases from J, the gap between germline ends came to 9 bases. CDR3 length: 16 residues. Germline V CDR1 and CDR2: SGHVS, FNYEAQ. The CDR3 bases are TGTGCCAGCAGCTTAGGAGTGCCTGCAACTAATGAAAAACTGTTTTTT. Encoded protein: CASSLGVPATNEKLFF.

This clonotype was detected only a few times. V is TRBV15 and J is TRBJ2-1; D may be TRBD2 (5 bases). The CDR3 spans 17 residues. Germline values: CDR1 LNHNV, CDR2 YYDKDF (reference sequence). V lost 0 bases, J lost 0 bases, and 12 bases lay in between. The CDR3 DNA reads TGTGCCACCAGCAGAGATCTTGAGCGGAGCTCCTACAATGAGCAGTTCTTC. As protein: CATSRDLERSSYNEQFF.

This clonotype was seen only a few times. CDR3 residues: CATQLYYNEQFF. The CDR3 DNA reads TGTGCCACTCAGCTTTACTACAATGAGCAGTTCTTC. The J gene is TRBJ2-1, the V gene TRBV6-2 or TRBV6-3; D is ambiguous. The V gene's germline CDR1 is MNHEY and CDR2 SVGEGT. This CDR3 comprises 12 residues. V lost 10 bases and J lost 3, with 10 bases in between.

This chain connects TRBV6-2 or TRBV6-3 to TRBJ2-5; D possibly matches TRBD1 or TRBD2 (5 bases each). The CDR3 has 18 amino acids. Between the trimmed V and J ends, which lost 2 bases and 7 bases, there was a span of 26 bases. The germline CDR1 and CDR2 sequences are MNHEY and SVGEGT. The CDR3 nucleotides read TGTGCCAGCAGTTACGCGTTCCGGGACCACACGTCTCTGGGGACCCAGTACTTC. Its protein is CASSYAFRDHTSLGTQYF.

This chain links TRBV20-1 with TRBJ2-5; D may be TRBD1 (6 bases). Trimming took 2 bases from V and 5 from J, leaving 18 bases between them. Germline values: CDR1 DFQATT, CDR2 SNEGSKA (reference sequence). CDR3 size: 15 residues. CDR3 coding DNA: TGCAGTGCTAGATTGGGGGCAGCGGCTGTGGAGACCCAGTACTTC. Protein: CSARLGAAAVETQYF.

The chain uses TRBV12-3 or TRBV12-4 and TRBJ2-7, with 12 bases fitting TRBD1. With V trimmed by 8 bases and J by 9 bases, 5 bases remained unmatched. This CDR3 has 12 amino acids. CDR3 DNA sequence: TGTGCCAGCCGGGGGACAGGGGGCGCGCAGTACTTC. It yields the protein CASRGTGGAQYF.

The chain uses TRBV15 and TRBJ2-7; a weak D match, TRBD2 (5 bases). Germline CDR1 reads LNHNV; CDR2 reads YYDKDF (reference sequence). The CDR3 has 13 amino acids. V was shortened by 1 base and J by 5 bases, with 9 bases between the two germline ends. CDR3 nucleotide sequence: TGTGCCACCAGCAGAGTGGCGGGTGACGAGCAGTACTTC. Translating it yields CATSRVAGDEQYF.

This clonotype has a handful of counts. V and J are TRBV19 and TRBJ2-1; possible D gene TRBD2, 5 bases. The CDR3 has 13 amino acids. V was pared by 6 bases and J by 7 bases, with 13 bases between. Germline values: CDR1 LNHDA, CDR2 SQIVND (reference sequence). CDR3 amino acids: CASSAGTLNEQFF. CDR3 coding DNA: TGTGCCAGTAGCGCGGGCACCCTGAATGAGCAGTTCTTC.